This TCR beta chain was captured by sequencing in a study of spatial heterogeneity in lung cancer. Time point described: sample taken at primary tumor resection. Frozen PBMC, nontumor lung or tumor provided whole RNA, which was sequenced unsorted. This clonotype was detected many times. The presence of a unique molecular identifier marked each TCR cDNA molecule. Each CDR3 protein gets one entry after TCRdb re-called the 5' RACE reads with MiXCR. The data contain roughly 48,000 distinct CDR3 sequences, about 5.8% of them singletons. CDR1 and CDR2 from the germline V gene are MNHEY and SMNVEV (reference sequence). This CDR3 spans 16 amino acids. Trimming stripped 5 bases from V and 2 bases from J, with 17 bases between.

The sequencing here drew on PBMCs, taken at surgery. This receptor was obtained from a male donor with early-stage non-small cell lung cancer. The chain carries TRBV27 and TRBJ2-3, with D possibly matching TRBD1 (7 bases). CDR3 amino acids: CASSPRAGGHTDTQYF. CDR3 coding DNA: TGTGCCAGCAGTCCCCGTGCAGGGGGGCACACAGATACGCAGTATTTT.